The 6 T cell receptor beta chains in this list originate from one sample, sequenced in a study of T cell clonality in common variable immunodeficiency. General study findings and limits: Reportedly, TCR beta sequences from common variable immunodeficiency showed fewer deletions and N-nucleotide insertions.

Measured with immunoSEQ multiplex PCR; TCRdb has only the in-frame clones, and not every one. The sample is made up of more than 30,000 clones, none counted only once. Antigens of these TCRs are unknown. What was sequenced was peripheral blood mononuclear cells. The receptors derive from a human donor with common variable immunodeficiency.

Only a few counts were recorded for this clone. The CDR3: CASKPGQNSPLHF. The covered CDR3 bases are TGTGCCAGTAAACCAGGGCAGAATTCACCC. This rearrangement joins TRBV2 to TRBJ1-6, with a possible D match to TRBD1 (5 bases). The read is 3 residues too short to cover the CDR3 end, so that end is filled in from the germline J gene. This CDR3 comprises 13 residues. V shed 9 bases and J shed 7 bases, with 13 bases lying between them. CDR1 is SNHLY, CDR2 FYNNEI, per germline. The full variable domain, with the rest looked up from reference TRBV2 and TRBJ1-6, is EPEVTQTPSHQVTQMGQEVILRCVPISNHLYFYWYRQILGQKVEFLVSFYNNEISEKSEIFDDQFSVERPDGSNFTLKIRSTKLEDSAMYFCASKPGQNSPLHFGNGTRLTVT.

This clone has just a few counts. The CDR3 is cut off 3 residues early in the read; its end comes from the germline J gene. The V and J genes are TRBV19 and TRBJ1-3; 8 bases align to TRBD1. The CDR3 covers 15 residues. CDR1 is LNHDA, CDR2 SQIVND, per germline (reference sequence). V shed 3 bases, J shed 2 bases, and the junction held 3 bases outside the gene matches. The sequenced part of the CDR3 DNA is TGTGCCAGTAGTATTCGGACAGGGCCTGGAAACACC. Its protein product is CASSIRTGPGNT. The whole CDR3 is CASSIRTGPGNTIYF.

Note on this clone: The CDR3 end is not reached by the read, which stops 3 residues before it; the germline J gene fills it in. This chain connects TRBV20-1 to TRBJ2-1, with a tentative D call TRBD1 (7 bases). Germline lookup yields CDR1 DFQATT and CDR2 SNEGSKA (reference sequence). V was pared by 5 bases and J by 5 bases, with 19 bases between. CDR3 size: 15 residues. The sequenced CDR3 bases are TGCAGTGCTTCCAGGGGGGCCTTACCAAACAATGAG. Protein product: CSASRGALPNNE. Given in full, the CDR3 is CSASRGALPNNEQFF.

About this clone itself: The CDR3 is cut off 3 residues early in the read; its end comes from the germline J gene. The chain employs TRBV5-4 and TRBJ2-7; 9 bases map to TRBD2. Germline lookup yields CDR1 SGHNT and CDR2 YYREEE (reference sequence). V was clipped by 5 bases and J by 2 bases; unmatched bases: 8. The CDR3 spans 15 residues. CDR3 sequence reads: CASSPGTSSPYEQYF. CDR3 bases read: TGTGCCAGCAGTCCCGGGACTAGCTCTCCCTACGAG. Drawing the rest from reference TRBV5-4 and TRBJ2-7, the complete variable domain is ETGVTQSPTHLIKTRGQQVTLRCSSQSGHNTVSWYQQALGQGPQFIFQYYREEENGRGNFPPRFSGLQFPNYSSELNVNALELDDSALYLCASSPGTSSPYEQYFGPGTRLTVT.

By sample share, this clone is medium-sized. The CDR3 end falls 3 residues outside the read, so it is completed with the germline J gene. The chain uses TRBV20-1 and TRBJ2-2, with 10 bases aligning to TRBD2. The CDR3 is made up of 14 amino acids. Germline V CDR1 and CDR2: DFQATT, SNEGSKA (reference sequence). With 6 bases clipped from V and 6 bases from J, the junction kept 7 bases outside the gene matches. CDR3 protein: CSATGLARPGELFF. The sequenced CDR3 bases are TGCAGTGCAACGGGACTAGCGAGACCCGGGGAG.

There are many counts of this clone. Read sequence stops 3 residues before the CDR3 end, and the germline J gene provides the missing end. The chain combines TRBV7-2 with TRBJ1-6, with a possible D match to TRBD1 (6 bases). V was shortened by 2 bases and J by 9 bases, with 8 bases between the two germline ends. CDR3 length: 13 residues. The germline V gene encodes CDR1 SGHTA and CDR2 FQGNSA. The DNA read from the CDR3 is TGTGCCAGCAGCTTATCAGGGGCTTCACCC. This encodes CASSLSGASP. Given in full, the CDR3 is CASSLSGASPLHF.